This TCR beta chain is drawn from a study of blood T cell repertoires in COVID-19. Study background: Samples came from the United States, Italy and Spain, spanning acute and convalescent COVID-19.

Generated by immunoSEQ multiplex PCR, the TCRdb table keeps only in-frame clones and is missing some. The sample lists under 450,000 clones; 86% were seen once. Germline V lookup: CDR1 MDHEN, CDR2 SYDVKM. Losses at the gene ends were 5 bases for V and 5 bases for J; bases not matched to a gene: 3. CDR3 length: 12 amino acids. A Seattle source enrolled patients during active infection and followed them longitudinally. Sample: peripheral blood. The chain has TRBV28 and TRBJ2-7; TRBD2 matches at 7 bases. The sequence was collected from a woman in her sixties or seventies with COVID-19, enrolled during active disease. This CDR3 reads CASSRGVDEQYF. The DNA for the CDR3 is TGTGCCAGCAGTCGGGGGGTCGACGAGCAGTACTTC.